This entry lists 2 T cell receptor beta chains sequenced from one sample in a study of patients and donors after allogeneic stem cell transplantation. TCRdb analysed the RT-PCR reads with MiXCR anew, one entry per CDR3 protein. The table includes around 200,000 distinct CDR3 sequences, around two fifths detected once. The source material was blood, either unsorted or a sorted T cell fraction (not recorded which). Receptors were obtained from a human donor who was either an allogeneic HSCT recipient or a stem cell or donor lymphocyte infusion donor (not recorded which). It is not recorded whose cells these are; they may come from a transplant donor.

This clonotype was counted a few times. The CDR3 DNA sequence: TGTGCCAGCAGTTTTGACGGTGGCGGGGGGGCCATCTCCGAGCAGTACTTC. As protein: CASSFDGGGGAISEQYF. The genes are TRBV12-3 or TRBV12-4 and TRBJ2-7; 9 positions match TRBD2. V was clipped by 3 bases and J by 6 bases; unmatched bases: 15. The CDR3 consists of 17 residues.

The CDR3 here is CAWSVTRMNQPQHF. For the CDR3, the DNA is TGTGCCTGGAGTGTGACCAGGATGAATCAGCCCCAGCATTTT. The V call is TRBV30, the J call TRBJ1-5; D gene ambiguous. Trimming shortened V by 0 bases and J by 4 bases, and 10 bases separated the two germline ends. Germline CDR1 is GTSNPN and CDR2 is SVGIG (reference sequence). The CDR3 is 14 amino acids.